The entry below describes one T cell receptor (beta chain). The antigen it binds to is not known. Base qualities are missing; no much larger clone stands one base away. This entry is derived from a study of T cell responses to AZD1222 COVID-19 vaccine (dated by TCRdb to about 2021). As for the study more broadly: A total of 233 trial participants underwent TCR sequencing, of whom 207 received two doses of AZD1222 and about 26 received two doses of the MenACWY control vaccine. Enrollment into the trials was organized by age into subgroups of 18-55, 56-69 and 70-plus years, and those subgroups contained roughly 140, 27 and 60 TCR-sequenced participants, respectively. General study outcomes and caveats: No day 14 peak-response samples were available, so repertoires were characterized only after the peak T cell response. In the small 56-69-year group, the increase in depth fell short of significance, most likely because of low power. Most participants were white British and females outnumbered males, and the authors suggested that clonal diversity may have been underestimated. The whole spike protein was spanned by vaccine-associated CD4 TCRs, and dominant responses were seen in regions 160-218 and 743-854. A significant rise in spike-specific TCR breadth and depth was observed after two AZD1222 doses relative to day 0 and relative to MenACWY recipients. Epitopes outside the regions mutated in the B.1.351 and B.1.1.7 variants were reportedly recognized by nearly half of the unique spike-specific TCRs. Conclusions about previously exposed vaccinees were limited because only six AZD1222 recipients were SARS-CoV-2 seropositive at baseline.

The CDR3 starts with the cysteine, ends with the phenylalanine, and has 16 residues. The CDR3 DNA has 48 bases and is translated from base 1. V drops 1 base and J drops 3 bases, leaving 13 bases in between. Looking up the germline V gene (reference sequence) yields CDR1 LGHDT and CDR2 YNNKEL. In light of the paper, this sample's time point label describes: about 28 days (+/-7) after the second vaccine dose. AZD1222 recipients whose second dose came at about 4 weeks and those whose second dose came at about 12 weeks were combined into one group, since spike-specific TCR depth and breadth did not differ between the two schedules. The vaccinee samples were drawn from two UK trials, COV001 and COV002, one of which was a single-blind randomized controlled phase 2/3 trial testing AZD1222 (ChAdOx1 nCoV-19) in healthy adults. For TCRbeta chain sequencing, PBMC samples from trial participants were taken at day 0 and at day 28 after the second dose.

The CDR3 regions of human TCRbeta chains were subjected to immunosequencing. The original methods were these. TCRs in the repertoires were compared against a reference library of SARS-CoV-2-specific TCRs that had been generated with the MIRA antigen-specificity platform. Breadth meant the fraction of unique TCRs that were SARS-CoV-2-associated, whereas depth meant the fraction of total T cells that were SARS-CoV-2-associated. Using the MIRA data, each spike-specific TCR was mapped to the spike region that the TCR reacts to and placed in a CD4 or CD8 class. Log10-transformed breadth and depth values were compared by one-way ANOVA with Sidak's multiple comparisons tests. As stored in TCRdb, this immuneACCESS dataset retains in-frame rearrangements with V and J assigned. A fraction of the clones does not appear; measured against another copy, unresolved V genes explain less than half of the discrepancy, and the remainder lacks a known reason. V and J calls plus clone size are reproduced from that table; the DNA served to infer D and trimming. The sample profile shows under 150,000 clones; 85% to 90% of them were found once. Under 2% of the sample belongs to the ten largest clones.

The chain joins TRBV3-1 (or the pseudogene TRBV3-2) to TRBJ2-1; the D segment might be TRBD1 or TRBD2, since each matches 5 bases. The receptor was derived from an adult who received the AZD1222 COVID-19 vaccine. Material: peripheral blood, obtained 28 days after the second AZD1222 dose. The DNA reads as follows: TGTGCCAGCAGCCAAGCCGGGACCCAGCGCTACAATGAGCAGTTCTTC. Its product reads: CASSQAGTQRYNEQFF.